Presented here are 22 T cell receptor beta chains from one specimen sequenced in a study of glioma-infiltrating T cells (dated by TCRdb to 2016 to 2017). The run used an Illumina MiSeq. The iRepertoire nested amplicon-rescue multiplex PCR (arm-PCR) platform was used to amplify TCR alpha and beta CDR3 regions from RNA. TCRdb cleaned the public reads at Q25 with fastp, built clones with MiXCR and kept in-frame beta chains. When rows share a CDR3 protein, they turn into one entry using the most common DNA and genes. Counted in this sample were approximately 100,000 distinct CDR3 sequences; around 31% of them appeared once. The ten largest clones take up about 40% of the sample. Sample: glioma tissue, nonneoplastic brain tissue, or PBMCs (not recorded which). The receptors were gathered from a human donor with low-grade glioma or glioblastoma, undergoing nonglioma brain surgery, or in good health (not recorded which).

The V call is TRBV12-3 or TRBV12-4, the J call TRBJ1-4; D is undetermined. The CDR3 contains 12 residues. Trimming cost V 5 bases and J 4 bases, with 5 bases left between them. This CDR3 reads CASSPFNEKLFF. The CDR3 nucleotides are TGTGCCAGCAGTCCTTTTAATGAAAAACTGTTTTTT.

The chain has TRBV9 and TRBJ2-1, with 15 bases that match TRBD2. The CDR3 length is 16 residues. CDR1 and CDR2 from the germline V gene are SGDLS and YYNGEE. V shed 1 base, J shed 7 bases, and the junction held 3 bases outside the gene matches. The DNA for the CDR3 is TGTGCCAGCAGCGTATCCGGACTAGCGGGAGGGAATGAGCAGTTCTTC. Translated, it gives CASSVSGLAGGNEQFF. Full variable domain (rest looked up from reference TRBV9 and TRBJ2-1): DSGVTQTPKHLITATGQRVTLRCSPRSGDLSVYWYQQSLDQGLQFLIQYYNGEERAKGNILERFSAQQFPDLHSELNLSSLELGDSALYFCASSVSGLAGGNEQFFGPGTRLTVL.

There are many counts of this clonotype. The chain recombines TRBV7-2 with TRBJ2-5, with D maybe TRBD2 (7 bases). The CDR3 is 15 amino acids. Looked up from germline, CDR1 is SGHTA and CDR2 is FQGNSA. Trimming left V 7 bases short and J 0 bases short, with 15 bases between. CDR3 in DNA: TGTGCCAGCACCCATGGGGGGGGCCACCAAGAGACCCAGTACTTC. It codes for CASTHGGGHQETQYF.

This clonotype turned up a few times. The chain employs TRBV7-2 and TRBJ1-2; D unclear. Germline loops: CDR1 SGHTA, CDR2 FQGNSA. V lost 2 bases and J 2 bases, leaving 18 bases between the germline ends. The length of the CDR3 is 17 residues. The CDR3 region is CASSLTITDLINYGYTF. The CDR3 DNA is TGTGCCAGCAGCTTAACTATTACAGACCTTATAAACTATGGCTACACCTTC.

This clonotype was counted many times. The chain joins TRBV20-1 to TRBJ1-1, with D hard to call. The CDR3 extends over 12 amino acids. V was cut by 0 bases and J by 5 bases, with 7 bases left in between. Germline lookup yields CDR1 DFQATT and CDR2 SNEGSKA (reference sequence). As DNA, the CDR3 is TGCAGTGCTAGAGAGGGCGTTACTGAAGCTTTCTTT. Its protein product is CSAREGVTEAFF.

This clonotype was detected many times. CDR3 sequence: CASSLSAGPGELFF. Here the CDR3 DNA reads TGTGCCAGCAGTTTATCGGCAGGCCCCGGGGAGCTGTTTTTT. The chain links TRBV27 to TRBJ2-2; D is unclear. V was cut by 0 bases and J by 6 bases, with 8 bases left in between. The CDR3 loop spans 14 amino acids. Germline V gene lookup returns CDR1 MNHEY and CDR2 SMNVEV (reference sequence).

CDR3 amino acids: CASSQSLEANEKLFF. DNA for the CDR3: TGTGCCAGCAGCCAATCCCTGGAGGCTAATGAAAAACTGTTTTTT. The chain combines TRBV14 with TRBJ1-4; D remains unclear. Germline lookup yields CDR1 SGHDN and CDR2 FVKESK. V lost 2 bases and J lost 3, with 10 bases in between. The CDR3 has 15 residues. Using reference TRBV14 and TRBJ1-4 for the parts outside the CDR3, the full variable domain is EAGVTQFPSHSVIEKGQTVTLRCDPISGHDNLYWYRRVMGKEIKFLLHFVKESKQDESGMPNNRFLAERTGGTYSTLKVQPAELEDSGVYFCASSQSLEANEKLFFGSGTQLSVL.

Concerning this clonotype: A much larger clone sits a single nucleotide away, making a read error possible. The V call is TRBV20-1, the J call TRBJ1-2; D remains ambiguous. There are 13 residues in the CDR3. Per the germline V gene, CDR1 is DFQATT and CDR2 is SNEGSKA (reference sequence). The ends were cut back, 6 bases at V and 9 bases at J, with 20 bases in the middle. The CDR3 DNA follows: TGCAGTGCGCCTGACGGGGTGGCGGTACGCTACACCTTC. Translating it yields CSAPDGVAVRYTF.

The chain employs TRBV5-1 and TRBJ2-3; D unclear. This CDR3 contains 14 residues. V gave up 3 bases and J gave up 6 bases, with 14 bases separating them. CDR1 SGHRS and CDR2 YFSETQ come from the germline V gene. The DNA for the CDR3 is TGCGCCAGCAGCTCTGGAAGACGATCGGATACGCAGTATTTT. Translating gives CASSSGRRSDTQYF.

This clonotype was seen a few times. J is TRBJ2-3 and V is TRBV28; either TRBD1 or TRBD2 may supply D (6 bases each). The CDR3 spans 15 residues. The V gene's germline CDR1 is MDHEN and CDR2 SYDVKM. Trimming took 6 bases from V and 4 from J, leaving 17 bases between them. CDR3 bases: TGTGCCAGCAGCGGGGGCCTGTCGATGGCAGATACGCAGTATTTT. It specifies CASSGGLSMADTQYF. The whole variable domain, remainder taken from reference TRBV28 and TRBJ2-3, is DVKVTQSSRYLVKRTGEKVFLECVQDMDHENMFWYRQDPGLGLRLIYFSYDVKMKEKGDIPEGYSVSREKKERFSLILESASTNQTSMYLCASSGGLSMADTQYFGPGTRLTVL.

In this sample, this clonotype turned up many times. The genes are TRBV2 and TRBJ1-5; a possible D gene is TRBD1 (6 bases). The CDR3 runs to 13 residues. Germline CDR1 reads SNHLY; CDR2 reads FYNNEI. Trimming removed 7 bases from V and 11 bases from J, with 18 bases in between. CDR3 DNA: TGTGCCAGCACGCCCGGGACATGGGAGTCCCAGCATTTT. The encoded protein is CASTPGTWESQHF.

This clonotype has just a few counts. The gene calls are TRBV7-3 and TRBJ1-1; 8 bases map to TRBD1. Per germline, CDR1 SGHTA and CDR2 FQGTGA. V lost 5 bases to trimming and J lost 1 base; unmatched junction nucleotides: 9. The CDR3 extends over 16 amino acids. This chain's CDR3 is CASSRTGTVGNTEAFF. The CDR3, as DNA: TGTGCCAGCAGCCGGACAGGGACGGTGGGGAACACTGAAGCTTTCTTT.

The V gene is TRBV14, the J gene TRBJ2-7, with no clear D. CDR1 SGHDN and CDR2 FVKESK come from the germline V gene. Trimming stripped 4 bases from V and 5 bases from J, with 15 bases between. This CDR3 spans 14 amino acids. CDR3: CASSRPGPTHEQYF. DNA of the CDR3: TGTGCCAGCAGCCGACCGGGTCCCACCCACGAGCAGTACTTC.

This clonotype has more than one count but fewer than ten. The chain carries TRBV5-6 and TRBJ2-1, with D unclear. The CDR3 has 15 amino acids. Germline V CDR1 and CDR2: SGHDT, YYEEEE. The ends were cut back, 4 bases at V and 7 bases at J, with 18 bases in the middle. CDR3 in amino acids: CASSLPSGFVNEQFF. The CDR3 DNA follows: TGTGCCAGCAGCCTCCCCTCCGGGTTCGTGAATGAGCAGTTCTTC.

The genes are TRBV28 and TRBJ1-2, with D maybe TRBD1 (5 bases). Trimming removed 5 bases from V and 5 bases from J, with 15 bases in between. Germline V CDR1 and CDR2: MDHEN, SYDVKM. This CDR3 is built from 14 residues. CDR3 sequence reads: CASSPGQVFYGYTF. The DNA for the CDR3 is TGTGCCAGCAGTCCCGGACAAGTCTTTTATGGCTACACCTTC.

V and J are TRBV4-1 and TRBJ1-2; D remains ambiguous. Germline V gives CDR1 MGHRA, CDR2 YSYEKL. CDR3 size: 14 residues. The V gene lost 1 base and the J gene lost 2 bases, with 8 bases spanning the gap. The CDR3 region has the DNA TGCGCCAGCAGCCAAGTCCGGAAGAACTATGGCTACACCTTC. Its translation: CASSQVRKNYGYTF.

The CDR3 bases are TGTGCCAGCAGCCAAGACAGGGTTACCAATTCACCCCTCCACTTT. Its protein is CASSQDRVTNSPLHF. The V call is TRBV14, the J call TRBJ1-6; tentatively, D is TRBD1 (5 bases). V was pared by 0 bases and J by 7 bases, with 10 bases between. Germline assignment: CDR1 SGHDN and CDR2 FVKESK. This CDR3 region has 15 residues. Variable domain in full (rest from reference TRBV14 and TRBJ1-6): EAGVTQFPSHSVIEKGQTVTLRCDPISGHDNLYWYRRVMGKEIKFLLHFVKESKQDESGMPNNRFLAERTGGTYSTLKVQPAELEDSGVYFCASSQDRVTNSPLHFGNGTRLTVT.

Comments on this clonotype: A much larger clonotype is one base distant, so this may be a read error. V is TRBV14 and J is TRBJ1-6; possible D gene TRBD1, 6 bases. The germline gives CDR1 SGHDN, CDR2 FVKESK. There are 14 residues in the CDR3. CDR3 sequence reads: CGSSQQGDNSPLHF. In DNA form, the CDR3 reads TGTGGCAGCAGTCAACAGGGTGATAATTCACCCCTCCACTTT.

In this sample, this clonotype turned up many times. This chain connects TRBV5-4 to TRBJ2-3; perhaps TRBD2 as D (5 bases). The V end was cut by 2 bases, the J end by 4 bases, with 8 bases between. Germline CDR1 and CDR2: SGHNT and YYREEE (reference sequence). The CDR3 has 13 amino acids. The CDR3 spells CASSFTAADTQYF. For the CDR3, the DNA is TGTGCCAGCAGCTTCACAGCGGCAGATACGCAGTATTTT.

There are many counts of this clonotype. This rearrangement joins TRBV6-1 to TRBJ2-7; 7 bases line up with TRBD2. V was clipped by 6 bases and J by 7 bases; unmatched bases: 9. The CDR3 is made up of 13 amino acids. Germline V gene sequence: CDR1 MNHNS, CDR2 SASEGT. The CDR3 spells CASSREVPGEQYF. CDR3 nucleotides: TGTGCCAGCAGCCGGGAGGTCCCTGGGGAGCAGTACTTC.

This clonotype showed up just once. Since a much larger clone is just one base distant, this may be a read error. In DNA form, the CDR3 reads TGTGCCAGCAGCTTAGATCAGAGCGTGAGCACTGAAGCTTTCTTT. This translates into CASSLDQSVSTEAFF. V is TRBV7-2 and J is TRBJ1-1; D gene uncertain. The CDR3 covers 15 residues. The germline CDR1 and CDR2 sequences are SGHTA and FQGNSA. With 1 base removed from V and 4 bases from J, the gap between germline ends came to 13 bases.

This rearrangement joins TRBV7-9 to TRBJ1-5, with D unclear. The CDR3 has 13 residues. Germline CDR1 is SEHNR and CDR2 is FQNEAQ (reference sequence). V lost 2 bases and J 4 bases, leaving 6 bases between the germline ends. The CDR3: CASSLLENQPQHF. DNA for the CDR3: TGTGCCAGCAGCTTATTAGAGAATCAGCCCCAGCATTTT.